Below are 8 T cell receptor beta chains sequenced from a single sample in a study of T cells expressing NK-cell markers. From its re-call of the 5' RACE reads, TCRdb lists each CDR3 protein once, without DNA. The sample's table shows around 180,000 distinct CDR3 sequences. The sequencing input was blood T cells: a sorted CD56 or NKG2C T cell subset, CD4+ or CD8+ T cells, or bulk PBMC T cells (not recorded which). The origin of the receptors is a man aged 18 to 70 in good health.

The CDR3 spells CSARAQGKGYEQYF. This chain connects TRBV20-1 to TRBJ2-7; TCRdb's D gene call, TRBD1, goes unchecked for lack of DNA. This CDR3 comprises 14 residues. CDR1 and CDR2 from the germline V gene are DFQATT and SNEGSKA (reference sequence).

The chain carries TRBV5-1 and TRBJ1-1; checking the TCRdb D call of TRBD1 is not possible without DNA. The CDR3 runs to 15 residues. Per the germline V gene, CDR1 is SGHRS and CDR2 is YFSETQ. The CDR3 reads CASSLGGTANTEAFF.

The rearrangement uses TRBV15 and TRBJ2-1; TCRdb's D gene call, TRBD1, goes unchecked for lack of DNA. Germline CDR1 is LNHNV and CDR2 is YYDKDF (reference sequence). CDR3 length: 14 amino acids. CDR3 region: CATSIGTGGNEQFF. Filled out from reference TRBV15 and TRBJ2-1, the complete variable domain reads DAMVIQNPRYQVTQFGKPVTLSCSQTLNHNVMYWYQQKSSQAPKLLFHYYDKDFNNEADTPDNFQSRRPNTSFCFLDIRSPGLGDTAMYLCATSIGTGGNEQFFGPGTRLTVL.

This chain links TRBV6-5 with TRBJ1-2; the D gene TCRdb calls, TRBD1, cannot be checked with no DNA. CDR1 is MNHEY and CDR2 is SVGAGI in the germline V gene. CDR3 length equals 16 residues. CDR3 sequence reads: CASSPRGGGEHYGYTF.

The genes are TRBV3-1 and TRBJ2-5; TCRdb picks TRBD2, but there is no DNA to check that call. CDR1 is LGHDT and CDR2 is YNNKEL in the germline V gene (reference sequence). The CDR3 has 18 residues. CDR3 loop: CASSQDTRGGGLSETQYF.

CDR3 region: CASSSSSGRETQYF. The chain links TRBV13 to TRBJ2-5; lacking DNA, the TRBD2 call made by TCRdb goes unchecked. The CDR3 is 14 amino acids. Germline V gives CDR1 PRHDT, CDR2 FYEKMQ (reference sequence).

The chain recombines TRBV12-3 or TRBV12-4 with TRBJ2-1; TCRdb outputs TRBD1, but without DNA this stays unchecked. CDR3 size: 16 residues. This CDR3 reads CASSLSVLRGYNEQFF.

This chain's CDR3 is CASSHTGDPGYTF. J is TRBJ1-2 and V is TRBV4-1; TCRdb's D gene call, TRBD1, goes unchecked for lack of DNA. The CDR3 runs to 13 residues. Looked up from germline, CDR1 is MGHRA and CDR2 is YSYEKL.